This TCR beta chain was sequenced for a study of CD8 T cells in ankylosing spondylitis. Each CDR3 protein gets one entry after TCRdb re-called the 5' RACE reads with MiXCR. This table holds around 490,000 distinct CDR3 sequences, roughly 5% found once. As to this clonotype: Antigen: not known. One end of the junction does not line up with germline, which may come from a read error.

The CDR3 sequence is 13 residues long. Germline CDR1 is SGHRS and CDR2 is YFSETQ. General study points: A subset of motif variants has previously been described in the synovial fluid and blood of reactive arthritis. It appeared that ankylosing spondylitis blood was characterized by a TCR beta motif of several highly homologous variants.

The sequenced sample was blood, either unsorted or a sorted T cell fraction (not recorded which). The chain is built from TRBV5-1 and TRBJ2-1, with D perhaps given as TRBD1 or TRBD2 (5 bases each). The sequence was obtained from a male donor with ankylosing spondylitis. The CDR3 DNA reads TGCGCCACCAGCCGGGGCAGATTCAATGAGCAGTTCTTC. Translation: CATSRGRFNEQFF.